The source of this T cell receptor beta chain is a study of OX40 agonist ivuxolimab in advanced cancers. General notes on the study: Ivuxolimab was a fully human IgG2 agonistic monoclonal antibody targeting the costimulatory receptor OX40 (CD134). Intravenous ivuxolimab was administered to patients every 2 weeks at six dose levels: 0.01, 0.1, 0.3, 1.5, 3 and 10 mg/kg. Of the approximately 50 dose-escalation patients, hepatocellular carcinoma was present in roughly 19, melanoma in roughly 15, renal cell carcinoma in 9 and head and neck cancer in 9. A male proportion of nearly 85% and a mean age of roughly 58 years, ranging from 23 to 79, were recorded for the dose-escalation cohort. Patients were allowed to have had prior anti-PD-1, anti-PD-L1 or anti-CTLA-4 therapy, and 40% of the dose-escalation patients had been treated with checkpoint inhibitors. Partial responses were achieved by three dose-escalation patients, of whom one had hepatocellular carcinoma and two had cutaneous melanoma. The point of sequencing TCRbeta in the periphery was to test whether ivuxolimab changed TCR sequence diversity and drove clonal T-cell expansion. The paper reports the monotherapy dose-escalation portion (N = 52 patients) of the phase I ivuxolimab trial. Overall results and qualifications from the work: In the 0.1-3.0 mg/kg groups, partial responders had among the lowest normalized peripheral clonal expansion, particularly in CD8+ T cells. Which antigens the clonally expanded peripheral T cells were specific for was not determined. After ivuxolimab, CD8+ T cells had more expanded clones than CD4+ T cells on average. Low levels of normalized T-cell clonal expansion were also shown by some nonresponding patients. Clonal expansion of both CD4+ and CD8+ blood T cells was observed from baseline to week 6 at doses 0.1 to 3.0 mg/kg.

As regards this clone: Its antigen is currently not known. Within one base of it there is no much larger clone, and no base qualities were kept.

Genomic DNA was extracted from sorted cells for sequencing of the TCRbeta CDR3 region. TCRbeta CDR3 regions were sequenced using the immunoSEQ Assay. Sourced from immuneACCESS, this table was stored by TCRdb with only in-frame sequences that have V and J called. A share of the clones is absent; for the studies checked, an unresolved V gene accounts for under half, and the remainder has no known explanation. The sample includes 60,000 or so clones, with under 90% observed a single time. Under 0.65% of the sample is in the top ten clones. At the junction V is shortened by 4 bases and J by 9 bases, with 13 bases in between. Including the terminal cysteine and phenylalanine, the CDR3 comprises 12 residues. Solely the CDR3 DNA is kept, with 36 bases framed from the first base. CDR1 and CDR2 were assigned from the germline V gene as SQVTM and ANQGSEA. The trial excluded patients who had a history of autoimmune disease or were on systemic immunosuppression. In every dose cohort, peripheral blood was drawn for TCR sequencing at baseline, cycle 4 day 1, and cycle 7 day 1. The samples were drawn from a first-in-human, open-label, multicenter phase I dose-escalation trial of ivuxolimab. Adults with locally advanced or metastatic head and neck squamous cell, hepatocellular, melanoma or renal cell carcinoma were enrolled in the trial. CD4+ and CD8+ T cells were sorted separately from peripheral blood before TCR sequencing.

This clonotype originated in an adult with an advanced solid tumor such as melanoma, head and neck, liver or kidney cancer. Recombination connected TRBV29-1 to TRBJ1-3; the D gene cannot be resolved reliably. The starting material was CD4+ or CD8+ T cells sorted from blood, obtained in a trial of the OX40 agonist ivuxolimab. The CDR3 reads as follows: CSVGLPGGTIYF. The nucleotide sequence is given as TGCAGCGTTGGATTACCGGGAGGCACCATATATTTT.